The entry below gives a single T cell receptor beta chain sequence along with its context. Under the authors' procedure: Reference gene primers were amplified, and this amplification served to estimate nucleated cell counts. Clones were read by immunoSEQ multiplex PCR, and TCRdb kept only the in-frame ones, dropping some. V and J calls and clone size follow that table, whereas D and trimming were derived from the DNA. The sample holds tens of thousands of clones; nearly 95% are singletons and the top ten take around 4.7%. The sample comes from a study of blood T cell repertoires in COVID-19. For the study at large: Donors in the United States, Italy and Spain gave samples during acute or convalescent COVID-19. The cDNA or gDNA used as material had been derived from T cells, B-cell-depleted T cells, or PBMCs.

V lost 2 bases to trimming and J lost 2 bases, with 22 bases between them. The CDR3 is 18 amino acids. Germline lookup yields CDR1 SGHRS and CDR2 YFSETQ. The sequenced material came from peripheral blood. This TCR was recovered from a human donor with active COVID-19. The donor label of this sample is uncertain. The chain has TRBV5-1 and TRBJ1-2; the D gene is possibly TRBD1 (6 bases). The CDR3 region is CASSLQIAGAGQNYGYTF. The DNA of the CDR3 is TGCGCCAGCAGCTTACAAATCGCAGGGGCCGGGCAAAACTATGGCTACACCTTC.